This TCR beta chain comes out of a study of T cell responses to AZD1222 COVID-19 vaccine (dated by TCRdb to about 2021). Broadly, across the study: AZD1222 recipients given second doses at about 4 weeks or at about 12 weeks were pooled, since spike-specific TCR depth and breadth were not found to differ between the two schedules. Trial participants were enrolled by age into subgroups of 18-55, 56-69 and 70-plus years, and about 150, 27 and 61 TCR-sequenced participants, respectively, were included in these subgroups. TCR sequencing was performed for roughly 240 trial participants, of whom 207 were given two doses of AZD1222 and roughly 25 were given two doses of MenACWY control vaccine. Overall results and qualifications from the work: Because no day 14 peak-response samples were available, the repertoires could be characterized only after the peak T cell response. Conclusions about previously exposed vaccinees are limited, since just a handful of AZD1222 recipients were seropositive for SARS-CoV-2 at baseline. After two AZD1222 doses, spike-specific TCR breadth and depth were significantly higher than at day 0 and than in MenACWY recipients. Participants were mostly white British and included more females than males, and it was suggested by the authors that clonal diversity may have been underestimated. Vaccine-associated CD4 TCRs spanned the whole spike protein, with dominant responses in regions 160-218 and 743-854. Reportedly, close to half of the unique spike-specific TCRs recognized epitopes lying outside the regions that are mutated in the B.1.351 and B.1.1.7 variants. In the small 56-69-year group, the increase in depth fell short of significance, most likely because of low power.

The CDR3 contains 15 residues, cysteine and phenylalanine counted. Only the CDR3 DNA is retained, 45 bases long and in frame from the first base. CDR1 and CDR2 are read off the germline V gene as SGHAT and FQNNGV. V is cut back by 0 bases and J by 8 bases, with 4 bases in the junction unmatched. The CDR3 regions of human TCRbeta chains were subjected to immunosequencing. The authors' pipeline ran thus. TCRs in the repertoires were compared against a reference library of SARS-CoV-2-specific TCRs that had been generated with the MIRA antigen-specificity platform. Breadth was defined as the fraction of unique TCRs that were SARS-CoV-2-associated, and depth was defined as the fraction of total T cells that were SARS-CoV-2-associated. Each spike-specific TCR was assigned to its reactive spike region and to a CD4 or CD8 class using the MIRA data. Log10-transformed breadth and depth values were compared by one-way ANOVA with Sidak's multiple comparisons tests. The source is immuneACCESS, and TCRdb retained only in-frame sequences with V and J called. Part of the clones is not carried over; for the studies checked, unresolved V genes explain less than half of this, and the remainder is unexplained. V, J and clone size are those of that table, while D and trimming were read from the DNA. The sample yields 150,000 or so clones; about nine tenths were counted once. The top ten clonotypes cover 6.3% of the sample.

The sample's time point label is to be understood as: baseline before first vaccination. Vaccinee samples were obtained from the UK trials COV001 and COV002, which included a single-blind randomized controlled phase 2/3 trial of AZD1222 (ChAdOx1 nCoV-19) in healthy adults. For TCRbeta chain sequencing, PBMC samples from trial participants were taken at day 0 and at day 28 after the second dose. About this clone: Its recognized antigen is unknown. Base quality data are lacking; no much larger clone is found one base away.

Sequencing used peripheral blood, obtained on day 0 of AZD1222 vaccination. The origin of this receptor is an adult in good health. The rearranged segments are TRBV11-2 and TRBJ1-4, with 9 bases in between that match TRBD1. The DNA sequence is TGTGCCAGCAGCTTAGACGGGACAGGGATGGAAAAACTGTTTTTT. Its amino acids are CASSLDGTGMEKLFF.